The 25 T cell receptor beta chains below were found in one sample sequenced in a study of early T cells in non-severe SARS-CoV-2 infection. TCRdb ran MiXCR on the 5' RACE reads and lists one entry per CDR3 protein. The profile shows tens of thousands of distinct CDR3 sequences, less than 15% of them singletons. Sample: whole blood. The receptors were sampled from an adult who was a healthcare worker with PCR-confirmed SARS-CoV-2 infection or an uninfected control (not recorded which).

V is TRBV4-3 and J is TRBJ2-3; 7 bases match TRBD2. The CDR3 has 14 residues. Germline V gene data show CDR1 as LGHNA and CDR2 as YSLEER. V lost 5 bases and J lost 3; bases outside the gene matches: 5. The CDR3 coding sequence is TGCGCCAGCAGCTATAGACTAGCAACAGATACGCAGTATTTT. The encoded protein is CASSYRLATDTQYF.

V gene TRBV11-3 combines with J gene TRBJ2-1; D possibly uses TRBD1 or TRBD2 (5 bases each). CDR3 length equals 16 residues. The germline V gene has CDR1 SGHNT and CDR2 YENEEA. The V end was cut by 1 base, the J end by 6 bases, with 16 bases between. In nucleotides, the CDR3 is TGTGCCAGCAGCTTAGCAGGGAGCTCGAATCTCAATGAGCAGTTCTTC. It yields the protein CASSLAGSSNLNEQFF.

In this sample, this clonotype turned up a few times. The V and J genes are TRBV7-9 and TRBJ2-2; no reliable D call. Germline lookup yields CDR1 SEHNR and CDR2 FQNEAQ (reference sequence). The CDR3 loop spans 13 amino acids. Trimming cost V 5 bases and J 3 bases, with 7 bases left between them. CDR3 in amino acids: CASSAGDTGELFF. The CDR3 DNA reads TGTGCCAGCAGCGCCGGTGACACCGGGGAGCTGTTTTTT.

This clonotype showed up many times. The J gene is TRBJ2-5, the V gene TRBV21-1; TRBD2 reflects the table's D call only, with no check against the DNA. TRBV21-1 is termed a pseudogene. The CDR3 spans 16 residues. The CDR3 nucleotides are TGTGCCAGCAGCAACCTAACCCTCGGCACTCCAGAGACCCAGTACTTC. Amino acid sequence: CASSNLTLGTPETQYF.

The chain couples TRBV7-2 to TRBJ1-1; D might be TRBD1 (6 bases). V was pared by 3 bases and J by 2 bases, with 13 bases between. CDR1 and CDR2 (germline): SGHTA, FQGNSA. CDR3 length equals 15 residues. CDR3 loop: CASSLPEGENTEAFF. CDR3 sequence (DNA): TGTGCCAGCAGCTTGCCCGAGGGGGAAAACACTGAAGCTTTCTTT.

The chain is built from TRBV7-2 and TRBJ1-5, with TRBD1 matching 7 bases. Germline values: CDR1 SGHTA, CDR2 FQGNSA. This CDR3 has 15 residues. Germline trimming cut 3 bases from V and 2 bases from J; bases unmatched to any gene: 4. The CDR3 here is CASSLRGLGNQPQHF. As DNA, the CDR3 is TGTGCCAGCAGCTTGAGGGGGCTGGGCAATCAGCCCCAGCATTTT.

In its sample, this clonotype was seen many times. This chain links TRBV12-3 or TRBV12-4 with TRBJ2-3; tentatively, D is TRBD2 (5 bases). This CDR3 has 15 amino acids. The V end was cut by 4 bases, the J end by 5 bases, with 16 bases between. Here the CDR3 DNA reads TGTGCCAGCAGTTCTTGGTCAGGAGGAGGAGATACGCAGTATTTT. Protein: CASSSWSGGGDTQYF.

In this sample, this clonotype turned up a few times. The genes are TRBV7-8 and TRBJ2-1, with 8 bases lining up with TRBD1. The CDR3 contains 15 residues. From germline, CDR1 is SGHVS and CDR2 FQNEAQ. J lost 9 bases, V lost 2 bases, and 9 bases had no gene match. The CDR3 region has the DNA TGTGCCAGCAGCTTACTCCAGGGGGCCCTCGGTGAGCAGTTCTTC. It specifies CASSLLQGALGEQFF.

In this sample, this clonotype turned up a few times. The CDR3 coding sequence is TGTGCCAGCAGCCCAAGGACTAGCGGGGGTGAGCAGTTCTTC. Its translation: CASSPRTSGGEQFF. This sequence joins TRBV9 and TRBJ2-1; 13 nucleotides match TRBD2. The germline V gene has CDR1 SGDLS and CDR2 YYNGEE. The CDR3 has 14 residues. V was pared by 4 bases and J by 9 bases, with 4 bases of the junction left unmatched.

CDR3: CASSMRGLRGNYNEQFF. For the CDR3, the DNA is TGTGCCAGTAGTATGAGGGGTCTGCGGGGGAACTACAATGAGCAGTTCTTC. V usage is TRBV19 and J usage is TRBJ2-1, with 7 positions matching TRBD2. CDR3 length equals 17 residues. J gave up 3 bases and V 3 bases, and 11 bases lay outside the gene matches. The germline CDR1 and CDR2 sequences are LNHDA and SQIVND (reference sequence). Looking up the rest from reference TRBV19 and TRBJ2-1 gives the full variable domain: DGGITQSPKYLFRKEGQNVTLSCEQNLNHDAMYWYRQDPGQGLRLIYYSQIVNDFQKGDIAEGYSVSREKKESFPLTVTSAQKNPTAFYLCASSMRGLRGNYNEQFFGPGTRLTVL.

The chain carries TRBV9 and TRBJ2-2; TRBD2 agrees at 12 bases. J gave up 8 bases and V 4 bases, and 9 bases lay outside the gene matches. The CDR3 sequence is 16 residues long. Germline CDR1 is SGDLS and CDR2 is YYNGEE. The CDR3 reads CASSPSGLAGTGELFF. CDR3 coding DNA: TGTGCCAGCAGCCCCTCCGGACTAGCGGGAACTGGGGAGCTGTTTTTT.

Only a few counts were recorded for this clonotype. This chain connects TRBV7-9 to TRBJ2-1; D may be TRBD1 (5 bases). Looked up from germline, CDR1 is SEHNR and CDR2 is FQNEAQ (reference sequence). Trimming shortened V by 7 bases and J by 3 bases, and 16 bases separated the two germline ends. The CDR3 length is 15 residues. CDR3 sequence (DNA): TGTGCCAGCACTCGGGCCGGACAAGGCTACAATGAGCAGTTCTTC. This codes for CASTRAGQGYNEQFF.

The chain is built from TRBV5-1 and TRBJ2-3, with 7 bases identical to TRBD2. CDR1 SGHRS and CDR2 YFSETQ come from the germline V gene. The CDR3 has 15 amino acids. The ends lost 2 bases at V and 6 bases at J; junction bases unmatched: 9. The CDR3 DNA follows: TGCGCCAGCAGCTTAGCGGGAAAGCCGACCGATACGCAGTATTTT. This encodes CASSLAGKPTDTQYF.

This clonotype was found many times. The chain uses TRBV29-1 and TRBJ2-1, with no clear D. The length of the CDR3 is 14 residues. From germline, CDR1 is SQVTM and CDR2 ANQGSEA. The V end lost 1 base, the J end lost 0 bases, and 7 bases lay between the germline ends. The CDR3 reads CSVEGRISYNEQFF. The CDR3 DNA reads TGCAGCGTTGAAGGCCGCATCTCCTACAATGAGCAGTTCTTC.

This clonotype has only a few counts. V and J are TRBV11-2 and TRBJ2-2, with D hard to call. The germline gives CDR1 SGHAT, CDR2 FQNNGV. The length of the CDR3 is 13 residues. V was clipped by 1 base and J by 3 bases, with 3 bases between them. CDR3 sequence reads: CASSLAYTGELFF. The CDR3 DNA reads TGTGCCAGCAGCTTAGCGTACACCGGGGAGCTGTTTTTT. The complete variable domain, with remaining parts taken from reference TRBV11-2 and TRBJ2-2, reads EAGVAQSPRYKIIEKRQSVAFWCNPISGHATLYWYQQILGQGPKLLIQFQNNGVVDDSQLPKDRFSAERLKGVDSTLKIQPAKLEDSAVYLCASSLAYTGELFFGEGSRLTVL.

Concerning this clonotype: A read error may explain this, as a much larger clone is one base away. This rearrangement joins TRBV5-6 to TRBJ1-3, with D perhaps TRBD1 (6 bases). The germline gives CDR1 SGHDT, CDR2 YYEEEE. The CDR3 is 15 residues long. The CDR3 loop is CASSSRDTSGNTIFF. The CDR3 nucleotides read TGTGCCAGCAGCTCCCGGGACACATCTGGAAACACCATATTTTTT.

The chain uses TRBV11-3 and TRBJ2-1; 9 bases agree with TRBD1. Trimming cost V 0 bases and J 5 bases; bases outside gene matches: 5. Per germline, CDR1 SGHNT and CDR2 YENEEA. The CDR3 consists of 16 residues. The CDR3 sequence: CASSLEGTGTNNEQFF. DNA of the CDR3: TGTGCCAGCAGCTTAGAGGGGACAGGGACTAACAATGAGCAGTTCTTC.

This clonotype has just a few counts. The chain is built from TRBV4-2 and TRBJ1-3; no firm D call. The CDR3 is made up of 13 amino acids. The germline gives CDR1 LGHNA, CDR2 YNFKEQ. V dropped 0 bases and J dropped 3 bases, with 3 bases sitting between them. In DNA, the CDR3 is TGTGCCAGCAGCCAAGAGGGTGGAAACACCATATATTTT. Protein: CASSQEGGNTIYF.

This clonotype was seen many times. The chain recombines TRBV10-2 with TRBJ1-3; unclear D gene. This CDR3 spans 14 amino acids. Trimming shortened V by 3 bases and J by 0 bases, and 6 bases separated the two germline ends. Germline V gene data show CDR1 as WSHSY and CDR2 as SAAADI. The CDR3: CASSEGLSGNTIYF. CDR3 DNA sequence: TGCGCCAGCAGTGAAGGCCTCTCTGGAAACACCATATATTTT.

Of note for this clonotype: With a much larger clone just one base away, this may be a read error. The rearrangement joins TRBV11-2 to TRBJ2-3; D is undetermined. This CDR3 is 15 amino acids long. The germline V and J ends were trimmed by 2 bases and 9 bases, with 18 bases remaining between them. Germline values: CDR1 SGHAT, CDR2 FQNNGV. CDR3: CASSLTATSLSTQYF. The CDR3 DNA reads as TGTGCCAGCAGCTTAACGGCAACCTCCTTGAGCACGCAGTATTTT.

This clonotype was observed a few times. The CDR3 coding sequence is TGTGCCACCGGGGGACAGGCGCGAGGCACCGGGGAGCTGTTTTTT. It is translated as CATGGQARGTGELFF. The chain employs TRBV15 and TRBJ2-2, with 8 bases identical to TRBD1. Germline loops: CDR1 LNHNV, CDR2 YYDKDF (reference sequence). This CDR3 contains 15 residues. Germline trimming cut 8 bases from V and 4 bases from J; bases unmatched to any gene: 9.

The chain combines TRBV7-2 with TRBJ2-1; 8 nucleotides line up with TRBD2. Trimming cost V 2 bases and J 5 bases; bases outside gene matches: 2. The germline V gene has CDR1 SGHTA and CDR2 FQGNSA. CDR3 length: 14 amino acids. CDR3 bases: TGTGCCAGCAGCTTACTAGCGGGTAACAATGAGCAGTTCTTC. It codes for CASSLLAGNNEQFF.

This clonotype was observed at least ten times. This chain connects TRBV20-1 to TRBJ2-1; 8 nucleotides line up with TRBD2. The CDR3 consists of 16 residues. In germline, CDR1 is DFQATT, CDR2 SNEGSKA (reference sequence). After removal of 3 bases from V and 4 bases from J, the junction contained 11 bases not matched to a gene. The CDR3 region is CSASVPAGGLYNEQFF. The CDR3 DNA follows: TGCAGTGCTAGTGTCCCCGCGGGGGGCCTTTACAATGAGCAGTTCTTC.

In its sample, this clonotype was seen many times. The chain is built from TRBV7-3 and TRBJ2-2; 8 bases align to TRBD1. Unmatched junction bases numbered 2, after V lost 2 bases and J lost 3 bases. Germline-derived CDR1 and CDR2 are SGHTA and FQGTGA. The CDR3 sequence is 15 residues long. The CDR3 loop is CASSLQGADTGELFF. CDR3 in DNA: TGTGCCAGCAGCTTACAGGGGGCAGACACCGGGGAGCTGTTTTTT.

This clonotype has ten or more counts. This sequence joins TRBV14 and TRBJ2-5; possibly TRBD2 for D (5 bases). Germline CDR1 reads SGHDN; CDR2 reads FVKESK. V lost 1 base and J lost 3, with 9 bases in between. The CDR3 is made up of 14 amino acids. This chain's CDR3 is CASSQVRGKETQYF. DNA for the CDR3: TGTGCCAGCAGCCAAGTAAGAGGGAAAGAGACCCAGTACTTC.